This T cell receptor (beta chain) comes out of a study of blood T cell repertoires in COVID-19. About the study: Italy, Spain and the United States were the sources of the convalescent and acute COVID-19 samples.

In the study's own analysis: Scientists estimated how many nucleated cells there were by amplifying reference gene primers. TCRdb keeps only in-frame clones here, not all; method: immunoSEQ multiplex PCR. The DNA was the basis for D and trimming; V, J and clone size are from that table. Of under 150,000 clones in the sample, around 81% were seen once. CDR1 is PRHDT and CDR2 is FYEKMQ in the germline V gene (reference sequence). The CDR3 covers 14 residues. Unmatched junction bases numbered 3, after V lost 4 bases and J lost 6 bases. The clonotype comes from a woman aged 45 to 65 with acute or convalescent COVID-19. The sample was peripheral blood. V gene TRBV13 combines with J gene TRBJ1-6; 7 bases line up with TRBD1. As DNA, the CDR3 is TGTGCCAGCAGCTGGGGACAGAGTAATTCACCCCTCCACTTT. Its translation: CASSWGQSNSPLHF. Based on the CDR3 plus reference TRBV13 and TRBJ1-6, the full variable domain is AAGVIQSPRHLIKEKRETATLKCYPIPRHDTVYWYQQGPGQDPQFLISFYEKMQSDKGSIPDRFSAQQFSDYHSELNMSSLELGDSALYFCASSWGQSNSPLHFGNGTRLTVT.